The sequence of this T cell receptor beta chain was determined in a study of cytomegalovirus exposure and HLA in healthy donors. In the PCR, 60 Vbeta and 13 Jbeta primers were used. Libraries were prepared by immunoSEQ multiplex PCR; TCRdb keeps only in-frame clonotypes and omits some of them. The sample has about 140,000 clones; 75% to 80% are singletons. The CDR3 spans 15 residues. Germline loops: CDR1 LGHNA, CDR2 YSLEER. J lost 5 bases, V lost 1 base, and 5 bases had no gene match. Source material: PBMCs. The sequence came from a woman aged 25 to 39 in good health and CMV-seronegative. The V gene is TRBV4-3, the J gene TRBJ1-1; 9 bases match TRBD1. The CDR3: CASSQGPGTGTEAFF. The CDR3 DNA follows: TGCGCCAGCAGCCAAGGACCCGGGACAGGGACTGAAGCTTTCTTT.